Listed below are T cell receptor beta chains from one sample, sequenced in a study of T-cell memory formation after mild COVID-19. TCRdb recomputed calls from the 5' RACE reads with MiXCR, one row per CDR3 protein. The sample contains 200,000 or so distinct CDR3 sequences, around 8.8% of which appear only once. The sample was PBMCs or a T cell subset sorted from them (not recorded which). All receptors derive from a young man who had mild COVID-19 (a few samples of this study predate the infection). Cell type and time point are not known. The CDR3 runs from the conserved cysteine through the conserved F or W. A D gene is named only where the DNA matches it firmly. Expanded clones get a size class; other rows say once, few or many, or leave the size out.

CDR3aa,CDR3nt,j_gene,v_gene,d_gene,abundance
CASSRPGSTEAFF,TGTGCCAGCAGCCGACCTGGTAGCACTGAAGCTTTCTTT,TRBJ1-1,TRBV7-2,.,few
CASSQEVGPSPNEQFF,TGCGCCAGCAGCCAAGAGGTGGGCCCTTCTCCCAATGAGCAGTTCTTC,TRBJ2-1,TRBV4-1,.,.
CASNTRGYETQYF,TGTGCCAGCAATACACGGGGGTATGAGACCCAGTACTTC,TRBJ2-5,TRBV12-3/TRBV12-4,.,.
CASSLNRVTDTQYF,TGTGCCAGCAGCTTAAACAGGGTGACGGATACGCAGTATTTT,TRBJ2-3,TRBV11-2,.,few
CASSFAGEETQYF,TGCGCCAGCAGCTTTGCGGGGGAAGAGACCCAGTACTTC,TRBJ2-5,TRBV5-1,TRBD2,many
CASSSGQHPSYGYTF,TGTGCCAGCAGCTCCGGACAGCACCCCAGCTATGGCTACACCTTC,TRBJ1-2,TRBV7-2,.,few
CASSLARGDLNTGELFF,TGCGCCAGCAGCTTGGCCCGGGGGGACCTTAACACCGGGGAGCTGTTTTTT,TRBJ2-2,TRBV5-1,TRBD2,.
CATSRVRGRLDTQYF,TGTGCCACCAGCAGAGTAAGGGGGCGATTGGATACGCAGTATTTT,TRBJ2-3,TRBV15,TRBD1,.
CASSPDRDYEQYF,TGTGCCAGCAGCCCCGACAGGGACTACGAGCAGTACTTC,TRBJ2-7,TRBV7-8,TRBD1,.
CASSEGGADSYEQYF,TGTGCCAGCAGTGAAGGGGGTGCTGACTCCTACGAGCAGTACTTC,TRBJ2-7,TRBV6-1,.,few